This entry lists 18 T cell receptor beta chains sequenced from one sample in a study of shared clonotypes between healthy human individuals. Method: immunoSEQ multiplex PCR; TCRdb's copy keeps in-frame clones and lacks some. This table has over 950,000 clones, 60% to 80% appearing once. The sample consisted of memory CD4+ T cells from PBMCs. Subset reported: CD45RA-negative fraction. The source is a man aged 18 to 29 in good health. Some clones in this sample may be carry-over from other donors' samples.

J is TRBJ1-5 and V is TRBV7-2, with D hard to call. In germline, CDR1 is SGHTA, CDR2 FQGNSA. CDR3 length: 13 amino acids. V lost 0 bases and J 5 bases, leaving 5 bases between the germline ends. The DNA for the CDR3 is TGTGCCAGCAGCTTAGCTTCCGATCAGCCCCAGCATTTT. Translating it yields CASSLASDQPQHF.

The rearrangement uses TRBV7-2 and TRBJ2-3; the match to TRBD2 covers 7 bases. CDR1 SGHTA and CDR2 FQGNSA come from the germline V gene. The CDR3 has 13 amino acids. The junction had 7 bases not matched to a gene; V was cut back by 8 bases and J by 5 bases. The CDR3 here is CASGGSHKDTQYF. CDR3 DNA sequence: TGTGCCAGCGGCGGGAGTCATAAAGATACGCAGTATTTT.

The chain links TRBV28 to TRBJ2-7, with 9 bases identical to TRBD2. Germline assignment: CDR1 MDHEN and CDR2 SYDVKM. This CDR3 is 18 amino acids long. The J segment lost 0 bases and the V segment lost 5 bases, leaving 14 bases of the junction unmatched. DNA of the CDR3: TGTGCCAGCAGTACCTGGGCAGCGGGAGGCCCCAGCTCCTACGAGCAGTACTTC. Translating gives CASSTWAAGGPSSYEQYF.

The gene calls are TRBV25-1 and TRBJ1-2; maybe TRBD1 (6 bases). This CDR3 is built from 15 residues. The ends were cut back, 2 bases at V and 8 bases at J, with 18 bases in the middle. Looked up from germline, CDR1 is MGHDK and CDR2 is SYGVNS. As DNA, the CDR3 is TGTGCCAGCAGTGAACAGGGGTCATTCGTTAGGGGCTACACCTTC. Protein product: CASSEQGSFVRGYTF.

In nucleotides, the CDR3 is TGTGCCATCACCCGGGACAGGGGATCCTACGAGCAGTACTTC. Translated: CAITRDRGSYEQYF. V gene TRBV10-3 combines with J gene TRBJ2-7; TRBD1 matches at 10 bases. The CDR3 has 14 residues. The germline gives CDR1 ENHRY, CDR2 SYGVKD. The V segment lost 7 bases and the J segment 1 base; nucleotides outside the gene matches: 4.

The chain recombines TRBV4-3 with TRBJ1-4, with a tentative D call TRBD1 (5 bases). The CDR3 consists of 15 residues. Trimming cost V 0 bases and J 5 bases, with 10 bases left between them. Germline V gene sequence: CDR1 LGHNA, CDR2 YSLEER. CDR3 protein: CASSQDGRANEKLFF. The CDR3 DNA reads TGCGCCAGCAGCCAAGATGGCAGGGCCAATGAAAAACTGTTTTTT.

The chain employs TRBV5-1 and TRBJ2-1; no clear D gene. Trimming stripped 2 bases from V and 12 bases from J, with 15 bases between. The germline CDR1 and CDR2 sequences are SGHRS and YFSETQ. This CDR3 contains 13 residues. CDR3 DNA: TGCGCCAGCAGCTTAGTTGACCCCATCTGGCAGTTCTTC. It encodes CASSLVDPIWQFF.

The chain recombines TRBV19 with TRBJ2-1; D ambiguous. CDR1 and CDR2 (germline): LNHDA, SQIVND (reference sequence). CDR3 size: 15 residues. Trimming took 3 bases from V and 8 from J, leaving 17 bases between them. The CDR3 DNA follows: TGTGCCAGTAGTATCGTGAGTGATATCGTCTATGAGCAGTTCTTC. It specifies CASSIVSDIVYEQFF.

This chain joins TRBV7-9 and TRBJ2-3; 7 bases agree with TRBD2. The CDR3 covers 15 residues. CDR1 and CDR2 from the germline V gene are SEHNR and FQNEAQ (reference sequence). The V and J ends lost 1 base and 8 bases, in that order; junction bases with no gene match: 9. CDR3 sequence (DNA): TGTGCCAGCAGCTTAGTGGCTAGCGGTCCCGGTACGCAGTATTTT. Its translation: CASSLVASGPGTQYF. Full variable domain (outside the CDR3, taken from reference TRBV7-9 and TRBJ2-3): DTGVSQNPRHKITKRGQNVTFRCDPISEHNRLYWYRQTLGQGPEFLTYFQNEAQLEKSRLLSDRFSAERPKGSFSTLEIQRTEQGDSAMYLCASSLVASGPGTQYFGPGTRLTVL.

J is TRBJ1-5 and V is TRBV2; D unclear. CDR3 size: 14 residues. V was clipped by 5 bases and J by 2 bases, with 10 bases between them. Germline assignment: CDR1 SNHLY and CDR2 FYNNEI. The CDR3 protein is CASSPFGGNQPQHF. The CDR3 bases are TGTGCCAGCAGTCCTTTTGGGGGCAATCAGCCCCAGCATTTT.

The genes are TRBV14 and TRBJ1-4; TRBD1 aligns across 7 bases. This CDR3 has 15 amino acids. V was clipped by 4 bases and J by 5 bases; unmatched bases: 7. Germline V gene sequence: CDR1 SGHDN, CDR2 FVKESK. The CDR3 loop reads CASSPRGQRNEKLFF. The CDR3 nucleotides are TGTGCCAGCAGCCCGAGGGGACAGAGGAATGAAAAACTGTTTTTT.

This chain uses TRBV11-3 with TRBJ2-3; D gene uncertain. This CDR3 is built from 14 residues. CDR1 is SGHNT, CDR2 YENEEA, per germline. V dropped 5 bases and J dropped 3 bases, with 12 bases sitting between them. This CDR3 is CASSPSRQTDTQYF. DNA for the CDR3: TGTGCCAGCAGCCCATCCCGGCAAACAGATACGCAGTATTTT.

The J gene is TRBJ1-1, the V gene TRBV6-5; the D is unclear. The CDR3 is 11 amino acids. CDR1 MNHEY and CDR2 SVGAGI come from the germline V gene. Trimming took off 6 bases at V and 10 bases at J, with 12 bases between the two ends. The CDR3 reads CASSRGTRAFF. In DNA form, the CDR3 reads TGTGCCAGCAGCCGGGGTACGAGAGCTTTCTTT.

The CDR3 nucleotides are TGTGCCACCAGCAGAGACAGGGTCTACGAGCAGTACTTC. This encodes CATSRDRVYEQYF. The chain uses TRBV15 and TRBJ2-7; D possibly corresponds to TRBD1 (5 bases). The CDR3 extends over 13 amino acids. Germline lookup yields CDR1 LNHNV and CDR2 YYDKDF (reference sequence). V lost 0 bases to trimming and J lost 3 bases, with 6 bases between them.

The CDR3 protein is CATSRDLSQPQHF. In DNA, the CDR3 is TGTGCCACCAGCAGAGATCTTTCCCAGCCCCAGCATTTT. The chain carries TRBV15 and TRBJ1-5; D ambiguous. There are 13 residues in the CDR3. V lost 0 bases and J lost 7, with 7 bases in between. Germline V gene data show CDR1 as LNHNV and CDR2 as YYDKDF (reference sequence).

The chain has TRBV29-1 and TRBJ2-7; TRBD2 aligns across 10 bases. CDR1 is SQVTM, CDR2 ANQGSEA, per germline. V lost 0 bases and J lost 1; bases outside the gene matches: 6. The CDR3 has 16 residues. The CDR3 reads CSVEDRGSGRSYEQYF. The CDR3 nucleotides read TGCAGCGTTGAAGATCGGGGTAGCGGGAGGTCCTACGAGCAGTACTTC.

This clone occurred a few times. The gene calls are TRBV6-1 and TRBJ1-5; D remains unclear. The V gene lost 2 bases and the J gene lost 3 bases, with 5 bases spanning the gap. The length of the CDR3 is 13 residues. Germline CDR1 reads MNHNS; CDR2 reads SASEGT. Written as DNA, the CDR3 is TGTGCCAGCAGTGAACTCTTCAATCAGCCCCAGCATTTT. This encodes CASSELFNQPQHF.

Turning to this clone: One junction end does not reproduce the germline sequence, and a read error may be involved. This sample also contains other DNA sequences that code for the same CDR3. The chain has TRBV9 and TRBJ2-7; possibly TRBD1 for D (5 bases). The CDR3 covers 14 residues. Germline assignment: CDR1 SGDLS and CDR2 YYNGEE. CDR3 sequence (DNA): TGCGCCAGCAGCTTTGCTGACAGCACATACGAGCAGTACTTC. This translates into CASSFADSTYEQYF.